Below, 22 T cell receptor beta chains from the same sample are listed, as sequenced in a study of T cells in Graves' hyperthyroidism and ophthalmopathy. The CDR3 regions of TCR beta were amplified from RNA transcripts. Researchers ran a first-round RT-PCR on the TCR CDR3 using the HTBI primer set. TCRdb re-called the multiplex PCR reads with MiXCR, one entry per CDR3 protein. The sample holds 370,000 or so distinct CDR3 sequences, roughly 25% seen once. Sequenced input: blood. These receptors all stem from a man aged 50-60 years with Graves' hyperthyroidism.

V and J are TRBV5-1 and TRBJ1-2; D remains ambiguous. V lost 2 bases and J lost 1, with 9 bases in between. CDR3 size: 14 residues. Germline V gene data show CDR1 as SGHRS and CDR2 as YFSETQ. CDR3 in amino acids: CASSFVGSNYGYTF. The CDR3 coding sequence is TGCGCCAGCAGCTTCGTCGGGAGTAACTATGGCTACACCTTC.

The rearrangement uses TRBV6-1 and TRBJ2-7; D remains ambiguous. Between the trimmed V and J ends, which lost 7 bases and 4 bases, there was a span of 14 bases. The CDR3 covers 13 residues. CDR1 and CDR2 from the germline V gene are MNHNS and SASEGT. CDR3 in amino acids: CASNRALGYEQYF. DNA for the CDR3: TGTGCCAGCAATCGAGCCCTGGGGTACGAGCAGTACTTC.

This clonotype was picked up many times. The J gene is TRBJ1-5, the V gene TRBV6-1, with TRBD1 identical over 11 bases. Per the germline V gene, CDR1 is MNHNS and CDR2 is SASEGT. V was clipped by 6 bases and J by 6 bases; unmatched bases: 4. CDR3 length: 14 residues. In DNA, the CDR3 is TGTGCCAGCAGGGGGACAGGGGGACCTCAGCCCCAGCATTTT. It yields the protein CASRGTGGPQPQHF.

The rearrangement uses TRBV6-5 and TRBJ2-7; the D gene is possibly TRBD2 (6 bases). V was shortened by 2 bases and J by 3 bases, with 11 bases between the two germline ends. This CDR3 is built from 14 residues. Germline CDR1 reads MNHEY; CDR2 reads SVGAGI. The CDR3 loop is CASSYAGRNYEQYF. DNA for the CDR3: TGTGCCAGCAGTTACGCGGGACGGAACTACGAGCAGTACTTC.

There are many counts of this clonotype. The chain has TRBV6-1 and TRBJ1-6; D call uncertain. V was clipped by 7 bases and J by 9 bases, with 16 bases between them. This CDR3 has 14 amino acids. CDR1 and CDR2 from the germline V gene are MNHNS and SASEGT. In nucleotides, the CDR3 is TGTGCCAGCAACCCCTCCCGGGGTGTTTCACCCCTCCACTTT. Its protein product is CASNPSRGVSPLHF.

This clonotype has just a few counts. This chain uses TRBV5-1 with TRBJ2-1, with 7 bases identical to TRBD1. V trimming: 1 base; J trimming: 5 bases; junction bases outside the gene matches: 3. CDR3 length equals 14 residues. Per the germline V gene, CDR1 is SGHRS and CDR2 is YFSETQ. The CDR3 DNA reads as TGCGCCAGCAGCTTGAAAGGACAGGACAATGAGCAGTTCTTC. Residues: CASSLKGQDNEQFF.

Many counts were recorded for this clonotype. The chain couples TRBV2 to TRBJ1-5, with D hard to call. Germline V gives CDR1 SNHLY, CDR2 FYNNEI. V shed 6 bases and J shed 1 base, with 7 bases lying between them. This CDR3 region has 13 residues. CDR3 sequence reads: CASSQDSNQPQHF. The CDR3, as DNA: TGTGCCAGCAGCCAAGACAGCAATCAGCCCCAGCATTTT.

There are many counts of this clonotype. The V call is TRBV18, the J call TRBJ2-1, with a possible D match to TRBD1 (6 bases). V was shortened by 4 bases and J by 6 bases, with 7 bases between the two germline ends. The CDR3 loop spans 12 amino acids. The germline V gene encodes CDR1 KGHSH and CDR2 LQKENI. CDR3 DNA: TGTGCCAGCTCACAGGGGGTCAATGAGCAGTTCTTC. Translated: CASSQGVNEQFF. Based on the CDR3 plus reference TRBV18 and TRBJ2-1, the full variable domain is NAGVMQNPRHLVRRRGQEARLRCSPMKGHSHVYWYRQLPEEGLKFMVYLQKENIIDESGMPKERFSAEFPKEGPSILRIQQVVRGDSAAYFCASSQGVNEQFFGPGTRLTVL.

The rearrangement links TRBV27 to TRBJ2-1; 8 nucleotides agree with TRBD1. CDR3 size: 14 residues. Germline CDR1 reads MNHEY; CDR2 reads SMNVEV (reference sequence). V lost 5 bases and J lost 13; bases outside the gene matches: 13. The CDR3 sequence is CASSPSRDRRGQFF. The CDR3 DNA is TGTGCCAGCAGTCCAAGCCGGGACAGGAGGGGTCAGTTCTTC.

This rearrangement joins TRBV19 to TRBJ2-2; no clear D gene. Trimming removed 1 base from V and 2 bases from J, with 8 bases in between. This CDR3 comprises 15 residues. Germline CDR1 is LNHDA and CDR2 is SQIVND (reference sequence). The CDR3 reads CASSIGRPNTGELFF. CDR3 in DNA: TGTGCCAGTAGTATAGGGCGGCCTAACACCGGGGAGCTGTTTTTT.

This clonotype was observed a few times. This chain joins TRBV2 and TRBJ2-4, with 7 bases identical to TRBD1. The CDR3 runs to 16 residues. Germline V CDR1 and CDR2: SNHLY, FYNNEI. V was pared by 6 bases and J by 0 bases, with 8 bases of the junction left unmatched. The CDR3 DNA follows: TGTGCCAGCAGCCCTACAGGGGTTCGAGCCAAAAACATTCAGTACTTC. This encodes CASSPTGVRAKNIQYF.

This sequence joins TRBV6-1 and TRBJ2-5, with 7 bases fitting TRBD1. Trimming at V came to 8 bases and at J to 1 base, leaving 4 bases not matched to a gene. The V gene's germline CDR1 is MNHNS and CDR2 SASEGT. This CDR3 region has 13 residues. The CDR3, as DNA: TGTGCCAGCCATTGGGACAGCCAAGAGACCCAGTACTTC. This gives the protein CASHWDSQETQYF.

V usage is TRBV19 and J usage is TRBJ2-7; maybe TRBD1 (5 bases). Germline V CDR1 and CDR2: LNHDA, SQIVND (reference sequence). CDR3 size: 17 residues. Trimming removed 6 bases at V and 7 bases at J, with 28 bases between. The DNA of the CDR3 is TGTGCCAGTAGCCCTGGTAGGGTTGACCTCAGGGTAGAAGAGCAGTACTTC. Protein sequence: CASSPGRVDLRVEEQYF.

This clonotype was counted between two and nine times. This chain connects TRBV6-1 to TRBJ2-1; D tentatively reads TRBD1 or TRBD2 (5 bases each). Trimming left V 7 bases short and J 5 bases short, with 9 bases between. This CDR3 has 12 residues. Germline-derived CDR1 and CDR2 are MNHNS and SASEGT. CDR3 nucleotides: TGTGCCAGCACCGGGACCAACAATGAGCAGTTCTTC. Translated: CASTGTNNEQFF.

Only a few counts were recorded for this clonotype. The gene calls are TRBV29-1 and TRBJ2-3, with a tentative D call TRBD2 (6 bases). Trimming stripped 6 bases from V and 4 bases from J, with 20 bases between. Germline CDR1 is SQVTM and CDR2 is ANQGSEA. This CDR3 is built from 15 residues. The CDR3 nucleotides read TGCAGCGTCATTAGGAGCGGAGGGAGGTCAGATACGCAGTATTTT. Protein product: CSVIRSGGRSDTQYF.

The chain joins TRBV16 to TRBJ1-5; D gene uncertain. The CDR3 length is 13 residues. Germline lookup yields CDR1 KGHSY and CDR2 FQNENV. V was cut by 0 bases and J by 10 bases, with 10 bases left in between. Here the CDR3 DNA reads TGTGCCAGCAGCCAATCGATAGGAGGACCCCAGCATTTT. Amino acids: CASSQSIGGPQHF.

There are many counts of this clonotype. This chain joins TRBV6-1 and TRBJ2-1; 12 bases fit TRBD1. Germline V CDR1 and CDR2: MNHNS, SASEGT. Unmatched junction bases numbered 8, after V lost 7 bases and J lost 7 bases. This CDR3 region has 15 residues. Here the CDR3 reads CASTLGTGGLNEQFF. As DNA, the CDR3 is TGTGCCAGCACCCTGGGGACAGGGGGCTTGAATGAGCAGTTCTTC.

This clonotype was observed many times. The chain recombines TRBV28 with TRBJ2-3; TRBD2 aligns across 7 bases. Losses at the gene ends were 4 bases for V and 6 bases for J; bases not matched to a gene: 10. The CDR3 spans 15 residues. The V gene's germline CDR1 is MDHEN and CDR2 SYDVKM. DNA for the CDR3: TGTGCCAGCAGTTCTGCGGGAGCCCCCGAGGATACGCAGTATTTT. Translated: CASSSAGAPEDTQYF.

This chain uses TRBV20-1 with TRBJ2-7; TRBD2 aligns across 8 bases. Germline CDR1 is DFQATT and CDR2 is SNEGSKA (reference sequence). This CDR3 region has 14 residues. V was pared by 5 bases and J by 5 bases, with 11 bases of the junction left unmatched. In DNA, the CDR3 is TGCAGTGCTCCCCCCAGCGGGAGTACCCACGAGCAGTACTTC. Its protein is CSAPPSGSTHEQYF.

This clonotype was picked up a small number of times. The chain joins TRBV6-1 to TRBJ2-5; TRBD1 is a possible D gene (5 bases). Trimming shortened V by 7 bases and J by 7 bases, and 13 bases separated the two germline ends. The V gene's germline CDR1 is MNHNS and CDR2 SASEGT. This CDR3 has 12 residues. The CDR3 DNA is TGTGCCAGCACCCGTAATGACAGGACCCAGTACTTC. This translates into CASTRNDRTQYF.

This chain links TRBV5-1 with TRBJ2-3; possible D gene TRBD2, 5 bases. The V end lost 4 bases, the J end lost 3 bases, and 18 bases lay between the germline ends. The CDR3 loop spans 16 amino acids. Germline CDR1 SGHRS, CDR2 YFSETQ. CDR3 in amino acids: CASSATTTRLTDTQYF. The CDR3 bases are TGCGCCAGCAGCGCGACGACTACTAGGCTGACAGATACGCAGTATTTT.

Of note for this clonotype: Since a much larger clone is just one base distant, this may be a read error. The chain combines TRBV5-1 with TRBJ2-3, with unresolved D. In germline, CDR1 is SGHRS, CDR2 YFSETQ. V lost 0 bases and J 4 bases, leaving 9 bases between the germline ends. The CDR3 has 14 amino acids. CDR3 sequence: CASSLEVIADTQYF. The CDR3 DNA is TGCGCCAGCAGCTTGGAAGTCATCGCAGATACGCAGTATTTT.